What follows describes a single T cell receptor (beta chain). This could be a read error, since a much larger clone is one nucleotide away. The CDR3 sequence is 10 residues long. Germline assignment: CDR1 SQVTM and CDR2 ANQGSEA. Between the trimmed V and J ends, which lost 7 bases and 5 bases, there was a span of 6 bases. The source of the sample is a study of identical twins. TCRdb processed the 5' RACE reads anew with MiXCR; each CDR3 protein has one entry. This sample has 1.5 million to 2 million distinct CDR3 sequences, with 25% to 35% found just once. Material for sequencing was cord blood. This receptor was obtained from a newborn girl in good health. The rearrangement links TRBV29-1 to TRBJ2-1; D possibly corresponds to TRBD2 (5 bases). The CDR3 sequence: CSEADNEQFF. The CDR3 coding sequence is TGCAGCGAAGCGGACAATGAGCAGTTCTTC.